These T cell receptor beta chains were read from a single sample in a study of response to subunit inactivated influenza vaccine. TCRdb processed the RT-PCR reads anew with MiXCR; each CDR3 protein has one entry. The repertoire has roughly 780,000 distinct CDR3 sequences, around 20% of them found once; the top ten carry under 13%. The specimen comprised PBMCs from blood, sampled about 5 days after vaccination. Source of these receptors: a man over 45 who received an inactivated influenza vaccine. Both conserved end residues are part of each CDR3. Fields, in order: D gene, clone size, J gene, V gene, CDR3 protein, CDR3 DNA. D genes are given only for firm matches. Clone size appears in some rows only: once, few, many, or a class for an expanded clone.

D: NA; size: many; J: TRBJ2-2; V: TRBV9; CDR3: CASSVGGTGELFF; DNA: TGTGCCAGCAGCGTAGGGGGGACCGGGGAGCTGTTTTTT
D: TRBD1; size: few; J: TRBJ2-7; V: TRBV9; CDR3: CASSKEGDRGPGGEQYF; DNA: TGTGCCAGCAGCAAAGAGGGGGACAGGGGGCCCGGAGGCGAGCAGTACTTC
D: NA; size: few; J: TRBJ1-6; V: TRBV25-1; CDR3: CASRSVGLGNSPLHF; DNA: TGTGCCAGTCGGAGCGTTGGTTTGGGGAATTCACCCCTCCACTTT
D: TRBD2; size: NA; J: TRBJ2-5; V: TRBV30; CDR3: CAWTSGGAQYF; DNA: TGTGCCTGGACCTCCGGGGGGGCCCAGTACTTC
D: NA; size: many; J: TRBJ2-2; V: TRBV25-1; CDR3: CASRGGGNTGELFF; DNA: TGTGCCAGCAGGGGCGGAGGGAACACCGGGGAGCTGTTTTTT
D: TRBD1; size: NA; J: TRBJ2-5; V: TRBV5-1; CDR3: CASSLGPGTGRETQYF; DNA: TGCGCCAGCAGCTTAGGACCCGGGACAGGAAGAGAGACCCAGTACTTC
D: NA; size: NA; J: TRBJ2-5; V: TRBV12-3/TRBV12-4; CDR3: CASSLATEETQYF; DNA: TGTGCCAGCAGTTTAGCAACGGAGGAGACCCAGTACTTC
D: TRBD2; size: few; J: TRBJ2-3; V: TRBV20-1; CDR3: CSASRGGREDTQYF; DNA: TGCAGTGCTAGTCGGGGGGGTCGGGAAGATACGCAGTATTTT
D: TRBD2; size: once; J: TRBJ2-7; V: TRBV4-2; CDR3: CASSQVGGRVYEQYF; DNA: TGTGCCAGCAGCCAAGTGGGCGGGAGGGTATACGAGCAGTACTTC
D: TRBD1; size: few; J: TRBJ1-1; V: TRBV5-1; CDR3: CASSPGTAEAFF; DNA: TGCGCCAGCAGCCCTGGGACAGCCGAAGCTTTCTTT
D: TRBD2; size: NA; J: TRBJ2-3; V: TRBV15; CDR3: CATSRDPSGGTQYF; DNA: TGTGCCACCAGCAGAGATCCTAGCGGGGGTACGCAGTATTTT
D: NA; size: many; J: TRBJ2-3; V: TRBV28; CDR3: CASSGQLSTDTQYF; DNA: TGTGCCAGCAGTGGACAGTTGAGCACAGATACGCAGTATTTT
D: NA; size: few; J: TRBJ2-5; V: TRBV11-2; CDR3: CASSLVSRGGTQYF; DNA: TGTGCCAGCAGCTTAGTCAGCCGAGGAGGGACCCAGTACTTC
D: TRBD1; size: NA; J: TRBJ2-2; V: TRBV24-1; CDR3: CATSDSMTGGGGELFF; DNA: TGTGCCACCAGTGATTCGATGACAGGGGGCGGCGGGGAGCTGTTTTTT
D: NA; size: NA; J: TRBJ2-2; V: TRBV15; CDR3: CATRTTGSSGELFF; DNA: TGTGCCACAAGAACTACAGGGTCCTCCGGGGAGCTGTTTTTT
D: NA; size: few; J: TRBJ2-3; V: TRBV6-2/TRBV6-3; CDR3: CASTRAGDTQYF; DNA: TGTGCCAGCACCAGGGCAGGCGATACGCAGTATTTT
D: NA; size: NA; J: TRBJ2-3; V: TRBV7-6; CDR3: CASSSTLLYTDTQYF; DNA: TGTGCCAGCAGCTCCACTCTTTTGTACACAGATACGCAGTATTTT
D: NA; size: many; J: TRBJ2-7; V: TRBV12-3/TRBV12-4; CDR3: CASSPLLYEQYF; DNA: TGTGCCAGCAGTCCCCTCCTCTACGAGCAGTACTTC
D: TRBD2; size: many; J: TRBJ2-1; V: TRBV29-1; CDR3: CSDLAGGAYNEQFF; DNA: TGCAGCGATCTAGCGGGGGGCGCGTACAATGAGCAGTTCTTC
D: TRBD2; size: NA; J: TRBJ2-1; V: TRBV4-1; CDR3: CASSLAVLAGGKNEQFF; DNA: TGCGCCAGCAGCCTCGCGGTACTAGCGGGGGGTAAAAATGAGCAGTTCTTC
D: TRBD2; size: many; J: TRBJ2-7; V: TRBV20-1; CDR3: CSASTGTSGLEQYF; DNA: TGCAGTGCTAGTACAGGGACTAGCGGATTGGAGCAGTACTTC
D: NA; size: many; J: TRBJ1-5; V: TRBV20-1; CDR3: CSARGTGGGNQPQHF; DNA: TGCAGTGCTAGAGGAACGGGGGGCGGCAATCAGCCCCAGCATTTT
D: NA; size: NA; J: TRBJ1-2; V: TRBV7-9; CDR3: CASSRGGGVNYGYTF; DNA: TGTGCCAGCAGCCGCGGAGGGGGGGTTAACTATGGCTACACCTTC
D: TRBD2; size: NA; J: TRBJ2-5; V: TRBV20-1; CDR3: CSASTAGGPMGETQYF; DNA: TGCAGTGCTAGTACAGCGGGAGGGCCAATGGGAGAGACCCAGTACTTC
D: TRBD1; size: NA; J: TRBJ1-1; V: TRBV5-1; CDR3: CASSRTGFNTEAFF; DNA: TGCGCCAGCAGCAGGACAGGGTTTAACACTGAAGCTTTCTTT
D: NA; size: few; J: TRBJ1-4; V: TRBV20-1; CDR3: CSASRRENEKLFF; DNA: TGCAGTGCTAGTCGGCGGGAAAATGAAAAACTGTTTTTT
D: NA; size: few; J: TRBJ2-7; V: TRBV25-1; CDR3: CASSGIRGEQYF; DNA: TGTGCCAGCAGTGGCATCCGGGGCGAGCAGTACTTC
D: TRBD1; size: NA; J: TRBJ2-7; V: TRBV29-1; CDR3: CSVGQGANYEQYF; DNA: TGCAGCGTTGGACAGGGGGCGAACTACGAGCAGTACTTC
D: TRBD1; size: few; J: TRBJ2-1; V: TRBV29-1; CDR3: CSVEDRDRGGNEQFF; DNA: TGCAGCGTTGAAGATCGGGACAGGGGGGGCAATGAGCAGTTCTTC
D: NA; size: NA; J: TRBJ2-1; V: TRBV2; CDR3: CASSEFLLASYNEQFF; DNA: TGTGCCAGCAGTGAATTTTTACTAGCCTCCTACAATGAGCAGTTCTTC
D: NA; size: few; J: TRBJ1-5; V: TRBV2; CDR3: CASSGVGFSQPQHF; DNA: TGTGCCAGCAGTGGGGTAGGCTTCAGTCAGCCCCAGCATTTT
D: NA; size: many; J: TRBJ2-7; V: TRBV4-2; CDR3: CASSQDLERTSEQYF; DNA: TGTGCCAGCAGCCAAGATCTGGAGAGAACCAGCGAGCAGTACTTC
D: NA; size: few; J: TRBJ2-2; V: TRBV15; CDR3: CATSTVPTGELFF; DNA: TGTGCCACCAGCACGGTACCCACCGGGGAGCTGTTTTTT
D: TRBD1; size: NA; J: TRBJ2-2; V: TRBV12-3/TRBV12-4; CDR3: CASSRRGSTGELFF; DNA: TGTGCCAGCAGCCGCAGGGGGTCCACCGGGGAGCTGTTTTTT
D: TRBD2; size: few; J: TRBJ2-2; V: TRBV9; CDR3: CASSASGGTNTGELFF; DNA: TGTGCCAGCAGCGCTAGCGGGGGCACGAACACCGGGGAGCTGTTTTTT
D: NA; size: few; J: TRBJ1-1; V: TRBV7-2; CDR3: CASRRPTGSEAFF; DNA: TGTGCCAGCAGACGACCTACAGGGTCTGAAGCTTTCTTT